This T cell receptor (beta chain) was documented in a study of T cell responses to AZD1222 COVID-19 vaccine. Whole-study findings and limits: Epitopes outside B.1.351 and B.1.1.7 mutated regions reportedly drew nearly half of spike TCRs. The donor group comprised mostly white British people and more females; the analysis possibly underestimated clonal diversity. Distributed over spike, vaccine-associated CD4 TCRs predominated at 160-218 and 743-854.

The CDR3 is 13 residues long. Looked up from germline, CDR1 is KGHDR and CDR2 is SFDVKD. Losses at the gene ends were 11 bases for V and 0 bases for J; bases not matched to a gene: 5. In the case of this clone: No antigen is known for it.

Clones were sequenced by immunoSEQ multiplex PCR, and TCRdb holds only the in-frame ones, with some missing. The sample records around 150,000 clones, 75% to 95% being singletons. The sequence was obtained from an adult who received the AZD1222 COVID-19 vaccine. This chain uses TRBV24-1 with TRBJ1-1; 7 nucleotides match TRBD1. This specimen was peripheral blood, taken 28 days after the second AZD1222 dose. The DNA for the CDR3 is TGTGCCATAGAGACAGGGCTGAACACTGAAGCTTTCTTT. The encoded protein is CAIETGLNTEAFF.